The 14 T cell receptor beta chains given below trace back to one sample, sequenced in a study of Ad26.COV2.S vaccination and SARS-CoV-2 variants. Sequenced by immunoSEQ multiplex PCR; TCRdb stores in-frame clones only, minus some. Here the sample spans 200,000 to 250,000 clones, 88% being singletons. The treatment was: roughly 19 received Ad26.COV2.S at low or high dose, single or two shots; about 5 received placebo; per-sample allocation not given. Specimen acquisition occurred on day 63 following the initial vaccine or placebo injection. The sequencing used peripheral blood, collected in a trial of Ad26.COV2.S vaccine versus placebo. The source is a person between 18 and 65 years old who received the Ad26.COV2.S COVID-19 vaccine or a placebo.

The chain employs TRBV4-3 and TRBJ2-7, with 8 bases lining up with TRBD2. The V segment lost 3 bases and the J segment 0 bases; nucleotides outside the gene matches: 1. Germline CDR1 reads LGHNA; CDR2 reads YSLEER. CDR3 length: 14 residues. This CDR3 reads CASSQRGDSYEQYF. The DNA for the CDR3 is TGCGCCAGCAGCCAGCGGGGGGACTCCTACGAGCAGTACTTC.

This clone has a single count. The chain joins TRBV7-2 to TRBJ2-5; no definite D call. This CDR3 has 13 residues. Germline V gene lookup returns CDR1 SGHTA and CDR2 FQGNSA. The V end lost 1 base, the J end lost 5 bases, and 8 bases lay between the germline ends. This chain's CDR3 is CASSLGPRETQYF. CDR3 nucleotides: TGTGCCAGCAGCTTAGGACCCAGGGAGACCCAGTACTTC.

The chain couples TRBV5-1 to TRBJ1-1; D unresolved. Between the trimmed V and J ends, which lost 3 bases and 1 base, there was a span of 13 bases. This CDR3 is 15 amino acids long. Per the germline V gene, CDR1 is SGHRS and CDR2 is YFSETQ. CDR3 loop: CASSSGARENTEAFF. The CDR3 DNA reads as TGCGCCAGCAGCTCGGGAGCTCGTGAGAACACTGAAGCTTTCTTT.

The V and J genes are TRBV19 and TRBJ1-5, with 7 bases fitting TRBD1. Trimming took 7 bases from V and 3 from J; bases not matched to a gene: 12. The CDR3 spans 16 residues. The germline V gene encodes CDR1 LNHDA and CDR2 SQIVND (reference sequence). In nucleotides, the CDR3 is TGTGCCAGTAATAGGGCACTGGGACAGAACAATCAGCCCCAGCATTTT. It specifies CASNRALGQNNQPQHF.

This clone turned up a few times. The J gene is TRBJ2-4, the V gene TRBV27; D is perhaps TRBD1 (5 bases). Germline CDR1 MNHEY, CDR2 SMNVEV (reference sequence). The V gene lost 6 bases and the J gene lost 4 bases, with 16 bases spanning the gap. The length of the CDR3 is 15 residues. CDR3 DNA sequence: TGTGCCAGCAGCCCCAGGGCAGGGTGGAAAAACATTCAGTACTTC. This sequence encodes CASSPRAGWKNIQYF.

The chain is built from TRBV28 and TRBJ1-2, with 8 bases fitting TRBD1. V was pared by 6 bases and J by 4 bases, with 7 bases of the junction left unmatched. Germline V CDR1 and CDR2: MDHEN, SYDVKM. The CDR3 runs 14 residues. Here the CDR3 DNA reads TGTGCCAGCAGAGGGACAGGAGGGATCTATGGCTACACCTTC. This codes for CASRGTGGIYGYTF.

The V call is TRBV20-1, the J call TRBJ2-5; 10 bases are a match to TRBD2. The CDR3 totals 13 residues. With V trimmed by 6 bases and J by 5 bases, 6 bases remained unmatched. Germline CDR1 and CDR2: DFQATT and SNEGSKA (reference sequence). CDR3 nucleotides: TGCAGTGCCAGTAGCGGGGGGCCGGAGACCCAGTACTTC. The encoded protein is CSASSGGPETQYF.

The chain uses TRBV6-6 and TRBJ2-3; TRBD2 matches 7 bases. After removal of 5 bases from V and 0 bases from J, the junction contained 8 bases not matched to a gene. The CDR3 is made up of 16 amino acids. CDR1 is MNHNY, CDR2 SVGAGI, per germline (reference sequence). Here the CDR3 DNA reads TGTGCCAGCAGTACCCCTAGCGGTCAAAGCACAGATACGCAGTATTTT. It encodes CASSTPSGQSTDTQYF.

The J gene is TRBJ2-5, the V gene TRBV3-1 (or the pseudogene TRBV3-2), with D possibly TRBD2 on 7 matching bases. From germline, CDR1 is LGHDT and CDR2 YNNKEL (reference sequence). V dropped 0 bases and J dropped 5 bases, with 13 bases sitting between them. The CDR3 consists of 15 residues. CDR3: CASSQDRGAGETQYF. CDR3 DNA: TGTGCCAGCAGCCAAGATCGGGGGGCTGGGGAGACCCAGTACTTC.

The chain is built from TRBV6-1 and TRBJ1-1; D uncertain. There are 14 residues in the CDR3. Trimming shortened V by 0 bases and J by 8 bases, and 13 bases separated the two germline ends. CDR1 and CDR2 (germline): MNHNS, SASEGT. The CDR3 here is CASSEATPRIEAFF. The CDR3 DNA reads TGTGCCAGCAGTGAAGCAACCCCACGGATAGAAGCTTTCTTT.

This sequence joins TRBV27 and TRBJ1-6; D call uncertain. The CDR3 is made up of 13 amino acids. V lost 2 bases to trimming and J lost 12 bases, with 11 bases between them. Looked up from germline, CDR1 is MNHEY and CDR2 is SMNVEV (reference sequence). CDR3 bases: TGTGCCAGCAGTTTACAGGCCGTAGGACCCCTCCACTTT. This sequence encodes CASSLQAVGPLHF.

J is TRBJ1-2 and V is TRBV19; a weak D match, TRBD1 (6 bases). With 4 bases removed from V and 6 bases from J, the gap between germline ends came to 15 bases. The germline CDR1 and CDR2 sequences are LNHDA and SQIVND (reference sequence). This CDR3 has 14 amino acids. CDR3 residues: CASSTRQVADGYTF. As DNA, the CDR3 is TGTGCCAGTAGTACTAGACAGGTCGCGGATGGCTACACCTTC.

Here the CDR3 DNA reads TGTGCCAGCAGCTTAGGTGATTACGAGCAGTACTTC. Protein product: CASSLGDYEQYF. This rearrangement joins TRBV7-9 to TRBJ2-7; D is undetermined. V was cut by 1 base and J by 4 bases, with 5 bases left in between. The CDR3 covers 12 residues. Germline values: CDR1 SEHNR, CDR2 FQNEAQ (reference sequence).

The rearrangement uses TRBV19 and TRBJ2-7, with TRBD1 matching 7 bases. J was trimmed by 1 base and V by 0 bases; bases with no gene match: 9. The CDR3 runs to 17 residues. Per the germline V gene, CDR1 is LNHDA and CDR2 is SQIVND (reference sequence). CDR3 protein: CASSIDPSGQRSYEQYF. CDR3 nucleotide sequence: TGTGCCAGTAGTATAGACCCCTCGGGACAGAGGTCCTACGAGCAGTACTTC.